This T cell receptor (beta chain) was observed in a study of blood T cell repertoires in COVID-19. The CDR3 has 16 residues. The germline V and J ends were trimmed by 5 bases and 2 bases, with 16 bases remaining between them. The germline gives CDR1 SGHTA, CDR2 FQGTGA. TCRdb keeps only in-frame clones here, not all; method: immunoSEQ multiplex PCR. The sample has under 350,000 clones; about 86% are singletons. Participants spanned ages about 18 to 100 years and resided in 20 to 30 US areas. Participants reported their clinical history, and cohort assignment relied on those reports. The sample was PBMCs or T cells enriched from blood (not recorded which). This chain connects TRBV7-3 to TRBJ2-1; D may be TRBD2 (6 bases). This sequence originates from a woman aged 40 to 50 with acute COVID-19. The chain's CDR3 is CASSQDGRVPYNEQFF. CDR3 in DNA: TGTGCCAGCAGCCAGGACGGGAGAGTCCCCTACAATGAGCAGTTCTTC.